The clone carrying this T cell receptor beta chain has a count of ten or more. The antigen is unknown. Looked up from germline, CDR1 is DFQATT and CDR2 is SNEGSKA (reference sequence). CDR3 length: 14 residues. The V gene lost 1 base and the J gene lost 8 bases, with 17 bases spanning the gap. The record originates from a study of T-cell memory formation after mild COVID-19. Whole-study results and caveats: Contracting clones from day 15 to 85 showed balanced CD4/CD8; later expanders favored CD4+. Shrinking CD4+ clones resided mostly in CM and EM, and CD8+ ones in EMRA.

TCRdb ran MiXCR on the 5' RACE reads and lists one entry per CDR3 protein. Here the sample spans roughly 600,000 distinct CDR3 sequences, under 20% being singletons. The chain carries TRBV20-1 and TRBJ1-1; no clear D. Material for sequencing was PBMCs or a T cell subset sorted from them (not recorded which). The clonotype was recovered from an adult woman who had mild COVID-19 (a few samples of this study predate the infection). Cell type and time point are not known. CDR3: CSARGIEERVEAFF. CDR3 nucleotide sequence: TGCAGTGCTAGAGGGATAGAAGAAAGGGTCGAAGCTTTCTTT.